One TCR beta chain is described in this entry. The CDR3 loop spans 14 amino acids. Germline CDR1 and CDR2: SNHLY and FYNNEI. The V gene lost 1 base and the J gene lost 9 bases, with 13 bases spanning the gap. These data are taken from a study of cytomegalovirus exposure and HLA in healthy donors. 13 Jbeta primers and 60 Vbeta primers were used for the PCR. The method was immunoSEQ multiplex PCR; TCRdb's version includes in-frame clones alone and lacks a portion of them. The data show 95,000 to 130,000 clones, about 10% seen once. V gene TRBV2 combines with J gene TRBJ2-1; the D is unclear. What was sequenced was PBMCs. The receptor was derived from a man aged 25 to 40 in good health and CMV-seronegative. CDR3 bases: TGTGCCAGCAGTGAAGTGCTCCCCTCCGGTGAGCAGTTCTTC. Its protein product is CASSEVLPSGEQFF.